The 14 T cell receptor beta chains given below trace back to one sample, sequenced in a study of blood T cell repertoires in COVID-19. Here immunoSEQ multiplex PCR was the method, and the copy in TCRdb shows in-frame clones only, minus some. The sample includes around 16,000 clones, 75% to 85% seen only once; the top ten take 21%. The sample taken for sequencing was peripheral blood. The receptors here all came from a man older than 75 with active COVID-19.

The V call is TRBV7-9, the J call TRBJ2-1; perhaps TRBD2 as D (5 bases). Germline lookup yields CDR1 SEHNR and CDR2 FQNEAQ (reference sequence). There are 16 residues in the CDR3. V was cut by 1 base and J by 6 bases, with 16 bases left in between. CDR3 nucleotide sequence: TGTGCCAGCAGCTTAGATAGGAACTATCGGGGCAATGAGCAGTTCTTC. Its translation: CASSLDRNYRGNEQFF.

The chain uses TRBV10-3 and TRBJ1-1; perhaps TRBD1 as D (5 bases). This CDR3 contains 13 residues. Trimming shortened V by 3 bases and J by 3 bases, and 8 bases separated the two germline ends. CDR1 is ENHRY and CDR2 is SYGVKD in the germline V gene. The CDR3 bases are TGTGCCATCAGTGAACAGGCTTACACTGAAGCTTTCTTT. Its translation is CAISEQAYTEAFF.

This clone was seen only once. The genes are TRBV12-3 or TRBV12-4 and TRBJ1-5; D unresolved. This CDR3 region has 13 residues. Trimming cost V 6 bases and J 7 bases, with 13 bases left between them. CDR3 sequence reads: CASSRRENQPQHF. The DNA of the CDR3 is TGTGCCAGCAGCCGAAGAGAGAACCAGCCCCAGCATTTT.

The V call is TRBV6-2 or TRBV6-3, the J call TRBJ2-7; 11 nucleotides line up with TRBD1. With V trimmed by 5 bases and J by 4 bases, 1 base remained unmatched. The germline gives CDR1 MNHEY, CDR2 SVGEGT. This CDR3 spans 13 amino acids. CDR3: CASSGTGGYEQYF. CDR3 DNA sequence: TGTGCCAGCAGTGGGACAGGGGGATACGAGCAGTACTTC.

The V call is TRBV7-8, the J call TRBJ1-2, with TRBD1 matching over 9 bases. The CDR3 totals 16 residues. In germline, CDR1 is SGHVS, CDR2 FQNEAQ. V dropped 1 base and J dropped 3; count of bases not matched to a gene: 6. CDR3 sequence (DNA): TGTGCCAGCAGCTTAGTCCCGGGACAGGGCGACTATGGCTACACCTTC. This sequence encodes CASSLVPGQGDYGYTF. The whole variable domain, remainder taken from reference TRBV7-8 and TRBJ1-2, is GAGVSQSPRYKVAKRGQDVALRCDPISGHVSLFWYQQALGQGPEFLTYFQNEAQLDKSGLPSDRFFAERPEGSVSTLKIQRTQQEDSAVYLCASSLVPGQGDYGYTFGSGTRLTVV.

The gene calls are TRBV19 and TRBJ2-2, with 7 bases matching TRBD1. With 4 bases clipped from V and 0 bases from J, the junction kept 14 bases outside the gene matches. CDR1 and CDR2 from the germline V gene are LNHDA and SQIVND (reference sequence). The CDR3 consists of 19 residues. The CDR3 here is CASSRTGTENFANTGELFF. CDR3 DNA sequence: TGTGCCAGTAGTAGAACCGGGACAGAGAACTTTGCGAACACCGGGGAGCTGTTTTTT.

The rearrangement joins TRBV15 to TRBJ1-3, with a weak D call TRBD1 (5 bases). Germline lookup yields CDR1 LNHNV and CDR2 YYDKDF (reference sequence). The CDR3 sequence is 16 residues long. Trimming cost V 1 base and J 0 bases, with 10 bases left between them. CDR3 nucleotide sequence: TGTGCCACCAGCAGAGGGGGCTCGAGCTCTGGAAACACCATATATTTT. This codes for CATSRGGSSSGNTIYF.

The chain employs TRBV10-3 and TRBJ2-6; weak D call: TRBD2 (6 bases). CDR3 length: 14 residues. V lost 11 bases and J 0 bases, leaving 11 bases between the germline ends. The germline gives CDR1 ENHRY, CDR2 SYGVKD. The CDR3 sequence: CASTGDSGANVLTF. The CDR3 DNA follows: TGTGCCTCGACGGGAGACTCTGGGGCCAACGTCCTGACTTTC.

This chain joins TRBV24-1 and TRBJ2-2; D possibly corresponds to TRBD2 (6 bases). CDR3 length equals 15 residues. CDR1 is KGHDR, CDR2 SFDVKD, per germline. V lost 4 bases to trimming and J lost 4 bases, with 12 bases between them. The CDR3 DNA reads TGTGCCACCAGTGAGGAGGGAGTGAGCACCGGGGAGCTGTTTTTT. It is translated as CATSEEGVSTGELFF.

The chain has TRBV30 and TRBJ2-1, with TRBD2 identical over 16 bases. The CDR3 sequence is 15 residues long. V was pared by 1 base and J by 10 bases, with 4 bases of the junction left unmatched. Looked up from germline, CDR1 is GTSNPN and CDR2 is SVGIG (reference sequence). The CDR3 loop reads CAWSAGTSGRGEQFF. The CDR3 region has the DNA TGTGCCTGGAGTGCCGGGACTAGCGGGAGGGGAGAGCAGTTCTTC.

This clone appeared once. The genes are TRBV11-1 and TRBJ1-1; D gene unclear. V lost 5 bases to trimming and J lost 0 bases, with 13 bases between them. CDR3 length equals 15 residues. In germline, CDR1 is SGHAT, CDR2 FQDESV (reference sequence). CDR3 region: CASSPSRRMNTEAFF. The CDR3 DNA sequence: TGTGCCAGCAGCCCCTCAAGGAGAATGAACACTGAAGCTTTCTTT.

The chain joins TRBV6-5 to TRBJ2-6; D is possibly TRBD2 (5 bases). Germline CDR1 reads MNHEY; CDR2 reads SVGAGI. This CDR3 contains 15 residues. The V and J ends lost 8 bases and 0 bases respectively, with 11 bases between them. The CDR3 DNA sequence: TGTGCCAGCTACCTAGGGAGCTCTGGGGCCAACGTCCTGACTTTC. This translates into CASYLGSSGANVLTF.

The chain is built from TRBV7-2 and TRBJ2-4, with 7 bases lining up with TRBD1. The CDR3 totals 17 residues. CDR1 is SGHTA and CDR2 is FQGNSA in the germline V gene. The junction had 12 bases not matched to a gene; V was cut back by 5 bases and J by 2 bases. The CDR3 sequence is CASSPGQALGTKNIQYF. CDR3 sequence (DNA): TGTGCCAGCAGCCCCGGACAGGCCCTGGGAACCAAAAACATTCAGTACTTC. The complete variable domain, with remaining parts taken from reference TRBV7-2 and TRBJ2-4, reads GAGVSQSPSNKVTEKGKDVELRCDPISGHTALYWYRQSLGQGLEFLIYFQGNSAPDKSGLPSDRFSAERTGGSVSTLTIQRTQQEDSAVYLCASSPGQALGTKNIQYFGAGTRLSVL.

The chain links TRBV15 to TRBJ2-4, with TRBD1 identical over 9 bases. V shed 5 bases, J shed 5 bases, and the junction held 4 bases outside the gene matches. In germline, CDR1 is LNHNV, CDR2 YYDKDF (reference sequence). CDR3 size: 14 residues. CDR3 region: CATSPRDRENIQYF. As DNA, the CDR3 is TGTGCCACCAGCCCCCGGGACAGGGAAAACATTCAGTACTTC.